This TCR beta chain was observed in a study of Graves' ophthalmopathy and Graves' hyperthyroidism. PBMCs had their origin in fresh peripheral blood (about 10 ml). Scientists amplified the TCR beta CDR3 regions from RNA transcripts. In the first round, RT-PCR was carried out with HTBI primers, and a multiplex PCR formed the second round. Each CDR3 protein gets one entry after TCRdb re-called the multiplex PCR reads with MiXCR. The table includes some 370,000 distinct CDR3 sequences, roughly 15% detected once. Turning to this clonotype: As yet, its antigen is unknown. A read error is likely, as this CDR3 ends without the conserved phenylalanine or tryptophan.

The V and J ends lost 2 bases and 2 bases respectively, with 6 bases between them. This CDR3 contains 13 residues. Looked up from germline, CDR1 is SGHAT and CDR2 is FQNNGV. Findings and caveats of the study: Most thyroid-expanded clonotypes exceeding 0.001 frequency were also found in blood. Separation of ophthalmopathy from stable hyperthyroidism was achieved by a 13-signature model, at 85% to 90% sensitivity and approximately 81% specificity.

The J gene is TRBJ2-5, the V gene TRBV11-2; no definite D call. Sequencing was performed on peripheral blood. The TCR was taken from an adult woman with stable Graves' hyperthyroidism. The CDR3 here is CASSLSLQETQYL. The CDR3 DNA reads TGTGCCAGCAGCTTATCTCTGCAAGAGACCCAGTACCTC.